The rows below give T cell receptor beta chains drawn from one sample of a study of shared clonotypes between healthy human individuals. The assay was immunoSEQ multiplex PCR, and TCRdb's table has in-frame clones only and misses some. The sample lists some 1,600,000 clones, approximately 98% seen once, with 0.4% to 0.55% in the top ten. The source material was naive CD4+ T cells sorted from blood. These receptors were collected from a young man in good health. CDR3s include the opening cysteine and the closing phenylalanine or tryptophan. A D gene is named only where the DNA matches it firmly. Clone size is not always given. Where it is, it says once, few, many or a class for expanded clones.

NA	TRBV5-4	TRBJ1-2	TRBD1	CASSLASGQGVGYGYTF	TGTGCCAGCAGCTTGGCCTCGGGACAGGGAGTTGGCTATGGCTACACCTTC
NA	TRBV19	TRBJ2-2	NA	CASSLRGTTGELFF	TGTGCCAGTAGTCTTCGGGGGACGACCGGGGAGCTGTTTTTT
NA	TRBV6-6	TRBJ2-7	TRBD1	CASSYSTGGEQYF	TGTGCCAGCAGTTACTCCACAGGGGGCGAGCAGTACTTC
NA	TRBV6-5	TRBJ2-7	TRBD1	CASSRGTGAYEQYF	TGTGCCAGCAGTAGAGGGACAGGCGCCTACGAGCAGTACTTC
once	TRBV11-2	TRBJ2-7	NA	CASRPQSAGWTYEQYF	TGTGCCAGCAGACCTCAGTCGGCGGGGTGGACCTACGAGCAGTACTTC
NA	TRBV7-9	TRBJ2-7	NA	CASSFWVGRAHEQYF	TGTGCCAGCAGCTTTTGGGTGGGTAGGGCCCACGAGCAGTACTTC
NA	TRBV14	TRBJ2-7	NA	CASVKQGSDEQYF	TGTGCCAGCGTCAAACAGGGATCTGACGAGCAGTACTTC
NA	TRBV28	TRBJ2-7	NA	CASKYRGSINEQYF	TGTGCCAGCAAGTATAGGGGGAGCATAAACGAGCAGTACTTC
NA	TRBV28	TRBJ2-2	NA	CASRTRPLNTGELFF	TGTGCCAGCAGGACTCGACCCCTAAACACCGGGGAGCTGTTTTTT
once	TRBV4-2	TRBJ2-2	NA	CASSQSPGELFF	TGTGCCAGCAGCCAGTCACCCGGGGAGCTGTTTTTT
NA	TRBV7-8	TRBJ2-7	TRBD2	CASSSGLADYEQYF	TGTGCCAGCAGCTCGGGACTAGCGGACTACGAGCAGTACTTC
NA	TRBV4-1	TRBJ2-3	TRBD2	CASSHYSGRTDTQYF	TGCGCCAGCAGCCACTATAGCGGGAGGACAGATACGCAGTATTTT